The present entry profiles one T cell receptor beta chain with its context. Its antigen target is currently unknown. No qualities accompany the bases; no much larger clone lies one base away. The record originates from a study of cytomegalovirus exposure and HLA in healthy donors (dated by TCRdb to 2016 to 2017). Describing the broader study: An earlier analysis of 587 of the donors reported about 260 Gb of sequence data and about 120 million unique TCR beta sequences obtained from roughly 170 million T cells. All discovery cohort repertoires had been generated on a single sequencing platform. In the later analysis, no new phenotypic data were used to find candidate immune exposures; instead, reliance was placed on TCR beta sequences and their occurrence across donors. Along with the roughly 670-subject first cohort, a separate validation cohort of 120 different subjects was used. The genetic ancestry cluster associated with self-reported Caucasian donors included over 65% of the 398 genotyped donors. Donor age, sex, ethnicity and CMV serostatus were compiled together with the repertoire data. To predict cytomegalovirus infection status, the study combined high-throughput TCR immunosequencing, statistical association of individual TCRs with disease status, and machine learning. On average, roughly 250,000 unique TCR beta nucleotide sequences were sequenced per donor among fewer than 500 genotyped donors of the cohort, with around 19% of those sequences being non-productive. To study patterns of TCR occurrence, a later analysis re-analyzed previously published TCR beta repertoires from several hundred donors and added high-resolution HLA genotyping. Because of strong linkage in the cohort, 4 to 6 DR-DQ haplotypes were treated as single units for association and clustering. The study profiled the T cell repertoires of 666 subjects by immunosequencing and related them to cytomegalovirus serostatus. An earlier analysis of 500 to 650 of the donors applied high-throughput TCR beta sequencing to assess whether each TCR beta V gene segment acted as functional or pseudogenic. An early release covering just under 650 HLA-typed donors comprised about 300 gigabases of sequencing data and around 86 million unique TCR sequences. HLA typing covered class I and class II loci at four-digit resolution. The study was designed to test whether signatures of past pathogen exposure could be identified by cataloging public T cell receptors. A later genetic analysis used genome-wide SNP genotypes for about 65% of the roughly 700 donors, treating that subset as a discovery cohort. Typing coverage differed by locus: A, B, C, DRB1 and DQB1 were typed in roughly 629-630 donors, DQA1 in around 500, DPA1 in roughly 590, and DPB1 in approximately 450.

The cohort comprised several hundred healthy bone marrow donors. At the time of sampling, all cohort members were nominally healthy, though unrecorded immune exposures were likely present. The donor tested CMV seronegative and was one of the 352 seronegative cohort members. Each donor provided a peripheral blood sample, and peripheral blood mononuclear cells were used for TCR beta sequencing. The Qiagen DNeasy Blood Extraction Kit was used to extract genomic DNA from the blood cell samples. Library preparation was by the immunoSEQ multiplex PCR assay. A mixture of 60 forward primers for TCR Vbeta segments and 13 reverse primers for TCR Jbeta segments was used in the multiplex PCR. A multiplex PCR assay on genomic DNA amplified the CDR3 region of rearranged TCR beta genes. The Illumina HiSeq System was used to sequence the amplified TCR beta libraries as 87-base-pair reads. As for the authors' bioinformatics: Across the 666 repertoires, a later analysis counted 78 million or so unique TCR beta chains, about 10 million of which were shared by at least two donors. Raw reads were error-corrected and collapsed into unique sequences with a nearest-neighbor algorithm that merged closely related sequences to remove PCR and sequencing errors. To assign V, D and J gene segments, CDR3 sequences were aligned to IMGT reference sequences. Each retained sequence needed at least a six-nucleotide match to both a V gene segment and a J gene segment. A rearrangement was called productive if the CDR3 had no stop codons and remained in frame with V and J, and every other rearrangement was called non-productive. Following IMGT convention, CDR3 was defined as the stretch from the second conserved V-encoded cysteine up to the conserved J-encoded phenylalanine. The earlier analysis of about 640 of the donors excluded any sequence lacking an unambiguous match to a single V gene segment. In an earlier analysis of some 590 of the donors, V segments were called functional above 56.7% productive rearrangements and were called segregating when the between-donor standard deviation exceeded 5%. A statistical classification framework was built to diagnose cytomegalovirus status from the catalog of TCR beta chain sequences. V and J gene assignment, in a later analysis, came from comparing TCR nucleotide sequences with IMGT/GENE-DB human TR gene sequences. In a later analysis, CDR3 sequences and most-parsimonious VDJ recombination scenarios were assigned using the TCRdist pipeline. In a later analysis, each TCR beta chain was defined by its CDR3 amino acid sequence together with its V-gene family, and reads without a unique V-gene family were excluded. To address suspected cross-contamination and a sequencing artifact, a later analysis removed several hundred highly shared, low-generation-probability nucleotide sequences. A later analysis calculated a clonal expansion index for each public chain from normalized within-repertoire ranks of inferred template counts. In a later analysis, generation probabilities were computed using a VDJ recombination model fitted to out-of-frame rearrangements, and the results were checked against IGoR. Hypergeometric tests were used in a later analysis to score TCR-TCR, TCR-HLA and TCR-CMV co-occurrence, with a repertoire-size bias correction applied to the TCR pairs. False discovery rates were estimated in a later analysis by permuting HLA or CMV assignments 20 times. In a later analysis, co-occurring TCRs were grouped using DBSCAN, with TCRdist sequence similarity added in when clustering inside HLA-allele-positive subsets. Repertoires with fewer than 30,000 or more than 120,000 public chains, plus five repertoires with anomalous nucleotide sharing, were excluded from co-occurrence clustering. Here the immuneACCESS table is served through TCRdb, limited to in-frame sequences with V and J called. Missing clones are a known gap in these copies; in checked studies unresolved V genes cover under half, and the rest lacks a known reason. V, J and clone size are those of that table, while D and trimming were read from the DNA. This sample comprises 190,000 or so clones, about four fifths of them detected only once. The ten most abundant clones make up roughly 1.6% of the sample.

Trimming accounts for 4 bases at V and 0 bases at J, while the number of junction bases matched to no gene is 9. There are 19 amino acids in the CDR3, from cysteine to phenylalanine inclusive. The read is trimmed to its CDR3 DNA, 57 bases read in frame from base 1. Sequences LNHDA (CDR1) and SQIVND (CDR2) are obtained from the germline V gene (reference sequence). Study-wide conclusions, independent of this receptor: In the study, around 160 TCR beta chains were listed as associated with cytomegalovirus. An earlier analysis of roughly 570 of the donors showed that most TCR beta V segments appeared in productive rearrangements either about 87% or about 30% of the time, which broadly matched IMGT annotations. According to a later genetic analysis, donors in an Asian-associated ancestry cluster had fewer N-insertions in productive TCRs than the approximately 670-donor mean. Three of the identified cytomegalovirus-associated TCR beta chains were confirmed in vitro to be specific for cytomegalovirus antigens. Compared with equally common non-associated chains, HLA-associated TCR beta chains in a later analysis were more clonally expanded and had lower generation probabilities. This cohort had only TCR beta chains sequenced, and the lack of alpha or paired-chain data limited which features could be detected. According to a later analysis, most CMV-associated TCR beta chains appeared to be HLA-restricted, and the HLA associations seemed to be driven largely by CMV exposure. In a later analysis, several top co-occurrence clusters were reported to appear linked to parvovirus B19, influenza, CMV and Epstein-Barr virus. Because the 87-base-pair reads could not distinguish some IMGT-functional V segments, including TRBV6-2 and TRBV6-3, those segments were excluded. Approximately 18 rarely observed V segments, including chromosome 9 orphons, were excluded from the earlier analysis of several hundred of the donors because counts were too low. A further reported finding was that TCR beta sequences accurately predicted the HLA-A and HLA-B alleles for most subjects in the first cohort. A later genetic analysis associated a missense DCLRE1C variant with V-gene and J-gene trimming of TCR beta chains, and an independent cohort replicated the association. Immune exposure information for the cohort was limited to CMV serostatus. The classifier was reported to diagnose cytomegalovirus status with high specificity and sensitivity in both the original cohort and the validation cohort. A cluster of highly shared sequence variants was judged likely to be a technical artifact of the sequencing pipeline. A later analysis associated about 16,000 TCR beta sequences with specific HLA alleles at a false discovery rate of 0.05. Because HLA typing was unavailable for some donors at each locus, only the typed subset was used in association tests. When HLA alleles, especially DR and DQ, strongly co-occurred, TCR associations were difficult to assign to individual alleles. Roughly uniform sequencing depth across donors was assumed in presence/absence analyses, although this assumption may not hold. While some public TCRs were present in many individuals, most TCR sequences turned up only very rarely across donors. Linkage disequilibrium might explain the correlated functional status among segregating V segments, but an unknown experimental factor could not be excluded. According to the authors, the approach could potentially be generalized to other disease states and immunological phenotypes. In a later analysis, the rate of TCR association differed among HLA loci, with DRB1 alleles having the most associated TCRs and HLA-C alleles having the fewest.

The material sequenced was PBMCs. The chain is encoded by TRBV19 joined to TRBJ2-6, and TRBD1 matches 10 of the central bases. The TCR comes from a man aged 50 to 59 in good health and CMV-seronegative. The nucleotides are TGTGCCAGTAGTAAGTGGACAGGGGGATTTAGCTCTGGGGCCAACGTCCTGACTTTC. Its protein product is CASSKWTGGFSSGANVLTF.